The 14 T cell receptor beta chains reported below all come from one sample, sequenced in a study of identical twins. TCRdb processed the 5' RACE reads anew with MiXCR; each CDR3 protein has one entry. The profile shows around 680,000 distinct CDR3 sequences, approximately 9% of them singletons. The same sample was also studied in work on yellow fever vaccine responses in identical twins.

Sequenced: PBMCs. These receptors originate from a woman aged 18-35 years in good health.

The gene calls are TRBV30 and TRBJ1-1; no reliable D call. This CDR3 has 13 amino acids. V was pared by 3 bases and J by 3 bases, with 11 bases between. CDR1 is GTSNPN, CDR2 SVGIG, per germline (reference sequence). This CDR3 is CAWRPRTHTEAFF. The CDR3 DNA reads TGTGCCTGGAGACCTAGGACTCACACTGAAGCTTTCTTT.

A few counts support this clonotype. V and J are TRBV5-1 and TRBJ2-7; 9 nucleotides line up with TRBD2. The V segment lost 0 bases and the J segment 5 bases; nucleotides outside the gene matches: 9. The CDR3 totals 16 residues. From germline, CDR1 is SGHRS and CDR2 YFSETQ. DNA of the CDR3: TGCGCCAGCAGCTTGGGATCTAGCGGGAATTTCAACGAGCAGTACTTC. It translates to CASSLGSSGNFNEQYF. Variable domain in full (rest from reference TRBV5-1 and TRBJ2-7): KAGVTQTPRYLIKTRGQQVTLSCSPISGHRSVSWYQQTPGQGLQFLFEYFSETQRNKGNFPGRFSGRQFSNSRSEMNVSTLELGDSALYLCASSLGSSGNFNEQYFGPGTRLTVT.

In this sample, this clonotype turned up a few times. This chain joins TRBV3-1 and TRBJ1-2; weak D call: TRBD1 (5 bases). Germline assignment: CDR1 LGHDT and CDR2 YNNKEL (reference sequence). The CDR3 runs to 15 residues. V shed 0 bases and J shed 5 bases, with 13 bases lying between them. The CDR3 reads CASSQDGRGPYGYTF. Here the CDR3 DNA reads TGTGCCAGCAGCCAAGACGGCCGGGGCCCTTATGGCTACACCTTC.

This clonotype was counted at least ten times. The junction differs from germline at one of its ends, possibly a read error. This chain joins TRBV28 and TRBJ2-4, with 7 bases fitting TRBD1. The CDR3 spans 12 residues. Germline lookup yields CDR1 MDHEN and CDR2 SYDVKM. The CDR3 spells CASSSLIGTAGF. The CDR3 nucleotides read TGTGCCAGCAGTTCCCTTATCGGGACAGCCGGTTTC.

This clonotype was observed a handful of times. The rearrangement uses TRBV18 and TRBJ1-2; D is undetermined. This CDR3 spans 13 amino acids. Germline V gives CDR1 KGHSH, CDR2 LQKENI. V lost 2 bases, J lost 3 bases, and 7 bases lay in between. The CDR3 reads CASSPNIYYGYTF. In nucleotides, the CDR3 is TGTGCCAGCTCACCAAACATCTACTATGGCTACACCTTC.

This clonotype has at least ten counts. CDR3 sequence (DNA): TGTGCCAGCAGTTACTCGACAGGGAGGCCTAACTATGGCTACACCTTC. As protein: CASSYSTGRPNYGYTF. The rearrangement uses TRBV6-5 and TRBJ1-2; 7 bases agree with TRBD1. The J segment lost 0 bases and the V segment lost 0 bases, leaving 4 bases of the junction unmatched. The germline V gene encodes CDR1 MNHEY and CDR2 SVGAGI. The CDR3 sequence is 16 residues long.

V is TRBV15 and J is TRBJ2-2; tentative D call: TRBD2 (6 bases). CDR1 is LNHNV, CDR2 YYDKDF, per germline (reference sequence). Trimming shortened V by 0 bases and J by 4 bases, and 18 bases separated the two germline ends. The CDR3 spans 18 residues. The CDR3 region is CATSRDLLLGGITGELFF. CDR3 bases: TGTGCCACCAGCAGAGATCTATTACTCGGGGGAATCACCGGGGAGCTGTTTTTT.

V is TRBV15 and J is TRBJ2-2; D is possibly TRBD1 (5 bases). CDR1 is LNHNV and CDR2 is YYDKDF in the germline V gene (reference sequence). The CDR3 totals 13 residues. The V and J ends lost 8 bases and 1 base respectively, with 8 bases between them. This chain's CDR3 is CATSGQNTGELFF. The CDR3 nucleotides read TGTGCCACCTCAGGGCAGAACACCGGGGAGCTGTTTTTT.

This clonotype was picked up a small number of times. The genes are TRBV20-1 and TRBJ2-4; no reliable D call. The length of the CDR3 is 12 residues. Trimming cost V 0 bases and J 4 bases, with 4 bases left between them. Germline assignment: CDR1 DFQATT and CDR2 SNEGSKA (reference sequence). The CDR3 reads CSARDIKNIQYF. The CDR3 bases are TGCAGTGCTAGAGATATAAAAAACATTCAGTACTTC.

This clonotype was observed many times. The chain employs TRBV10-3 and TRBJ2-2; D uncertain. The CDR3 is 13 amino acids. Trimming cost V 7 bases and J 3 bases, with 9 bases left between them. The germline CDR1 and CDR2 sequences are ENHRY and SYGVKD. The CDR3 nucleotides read TGTGCCATCACCCCCGCAGACACCGGGGAGCTGTTTTTT. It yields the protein CAITPADTGELFF.

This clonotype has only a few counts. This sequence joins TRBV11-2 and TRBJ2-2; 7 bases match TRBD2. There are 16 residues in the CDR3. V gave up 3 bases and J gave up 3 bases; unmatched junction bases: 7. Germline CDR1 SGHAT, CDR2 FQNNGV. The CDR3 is CASSFIGLGYTGELFF. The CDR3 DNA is TGTGCCAGCAGCTTCATAGGACTAGGGTACACCGGGGAGCTGTTTTTT.

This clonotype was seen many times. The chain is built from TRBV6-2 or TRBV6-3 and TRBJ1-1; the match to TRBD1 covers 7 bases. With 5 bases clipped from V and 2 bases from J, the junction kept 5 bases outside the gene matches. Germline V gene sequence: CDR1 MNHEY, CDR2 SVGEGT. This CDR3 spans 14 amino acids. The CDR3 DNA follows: TGTGCCAGCAGTAACAGGGGTGGAAACACTGAAGCTTTCTTT. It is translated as CASSNRGGNTEAFF.

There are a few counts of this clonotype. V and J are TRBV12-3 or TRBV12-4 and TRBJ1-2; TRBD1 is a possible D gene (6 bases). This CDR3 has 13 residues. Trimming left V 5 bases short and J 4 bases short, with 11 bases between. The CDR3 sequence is CASSTGQTYGYTF. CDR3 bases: TGTGCCAGCAGTACCGGACAGACCTATGGCTACACCTTC.

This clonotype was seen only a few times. As DNA, the CDR3 is TGTGCCAGCAGTGAATATGCTATGGGACAGCCTGAAGCTTTCTTT. Encoded protein: CASSEYAMGQPEAFF. The chain uses TRBV6-2 or TRBV6-3 and TRBJ1-1; 7 bases map to TRBD1. CDR1 and CDR2 (germline): MNHEY, SVGEGT. The J segment lost 6 bases and the V segment lost 5 bases, leaving 12 bases of the junction unmatched. This CDR3 has 15 residues.